This entry describes one T cell receptor beta chain. Antigen unknown. The CDR3 length is 16 residues. J was trimmed by 5 bases and V by 0 bases; bases with no gene match: 8. From germline, CDR1 is SGHVS and CDR2 FNYEAQ. Assay: immunoSEQ multiplex PCR; the TCRdb copy retains only in-frame clones and omits some. The sample consists of 2 million to 3 million clones, around nine tenths of them appearing once. The source of the sample is a study of shared clonotypes between healthy human individuals. Study-level findings and limits: Inspection by rarefaction showed sorted-subset sequencing to be incomplete despite large depth. In contrast to clonotypes shared by all four donors, non-shared clonotypes had lower generation probabilities.

The sequence was obtained from a man between 18 and 29 years old in good health. The sample taken for sequencing was naive CD4+ T cells sorted from blood. The subset: CD45RA+ positively selected. The rearrangement uses TRBV7-6 and TRBJ2-7, with TRBD2 matching 9 bases. The DNA for the CDR3 is TGTGCCAGCAGCTTAGCCTTAGCGGGAGTGGGCAACGAGCAGTACTTC. Translating it yields CASSLALAGVGNEQYF.